Listed below are T cell receptor beta chains from one sample, sequenced in a study of post-analysis software for immune sequencing data. TCRdb analysed the PCR reads with MiXCR anew, one entry per CDR3 protein. This table has 450,000 or so distinct CDR3 sequences, under 55% appearing once. Sequencing was performed on blood. The receptors here all came from a girl between 10 and 17 years old with multiple sclerosis. The CDR3 runs from the conserved cysteine through the conserved F or W. A D gene is named only where the DNA matches it firmly. Clone size is stated in some rows and not others, as once, few, many or a class when expanded.

>TRBV20-1|NA|NA|TRBJ2-7
TGCAGTGCTAGAGCCCGGGACGGGTTCTCCTACGAGCAGTACTTC
CSARARDGFSYEQYF
>TRBV12-3/TRBV12-4|NA|NA|TRBJ2-5
TGTGCCAGCAGCTTGGGCTTAGGGCCATACGGGCAGTACTTC
CASSLGLGPYGQYF
>TRBV3-1|TRBD2|NA|TRBJ2-4
TGTGCCAGCAGCCAAGGGGGACTAGCGTTCGCCAAAAACATTCAGTACTTC
CASSQGGLAFAKNIQYF
>TRBV28|NA|NA|TRBJ1-5
TGTGCCAGCAGGCGCGCCAGCAATCAGCCCCAGCATTTT
CASRRASNQPQHF
>TRBV12-3/TRBV12-4|TRBD2|once|TRBJ2-7
TGTGCCAGCAGCCCCCGACCGGGACTAGATTTCGAGCAGTACTTC
CASSPRPGLDFEQYF
>TRBV27|NA|few|TRBJ2-5
TGTGCCAGCAGTTTTGCCGGGCGGCAAGAGACCCAGTACTTC
CASSFAGRQETQYF
>TRBV24-1|NA|NA|TRBJ2-1
TGTGCCACCGTCGTACCGGGACTCTGGGATGAGCAGTTCTTC
CATVVPGLWDEQFF
>TRBV7-9|NA|NA|TRBJ2-7
TGTGCCAGCAGCCAGGACGGCGGTTGGGAGCAGTACTTC
CASSQDGGWEQYF
>TRBV6-6|NA|few|TRBJ1-1
TGTGCCAGCATCTTACAGGGACGCGCTGAAGCTTTCTTT
CASILQGRAEAFF
>TRBV27|NA|NA|TRBJ1-1
TGTGCCAGCAGTTTCAAGGGGACGGTGAACACTGAAGCTTTCTTT
CASSFKGTVNTEAFF
>TRBV15|TRBD2|NA|TRBJ2-1
TGTGCCACCAGCAGAGGCGCCTCGACTAGCGGGAGGTTCAATGAGCAGTTCTTC
CATSRGASTSGRFNEQFF
>TRBV20-1|TRBD2|NA|TRBJ2-5
TGCAGTGCTGACCCTCTGACTAGCGCCCAAGAGACCCAGTACTTC
CSADPLTSAQETQYF
>TRBV10-3|NA|NA|TRBJ2-1
TGTGCCATCAGCGCTAGCGCGGGTGACTCCTACAATGAGCAGTTCTTC
CAISASAGDSYNEQFF
>TRBV7-2|TRBD2|NA|TRBJ2-7
TGTGCCAGCAACACGGGACTAGCCTCCTACGAGCAGTACTTC
CASNTGLASYEQYF
>TRBV15|NA|few|TRBJ1-2
TGTGCCACCAGCAGAGGCGCGCAGGGGAGCTATGGCTACACCTTC
CATSRGAQGSYGYTF
>TRBV7-9|TRBD2|NA|TRBJ2-5
TGTGCCAGCAGCCGGACTAGCGGGAAGGAAGAGACCCAGTACTTC
CASSRTSGKEETQYF
>TRBV20-1|NA|NA|TRBJ1-1
TGCAATGCTGGATGGGCTGAAGCTTTCTTT
CNAGWAEAFF
>TRBV15|NA|few|TRBJ1-5
TGTGCCACCAGCAGAGATTCTCTTATAGGGCTAGGTAGCAATCAGCCCCAGCATTTT
CATSRDSLIGLGSNQPQHF
>TRBV29-1|NA|few|TRBJ2-5
TGCAGCGTTGCTGGGGCAGAACCGTACCAAGAGACCCAGTACTTC
CSVAGAEPYQETQYF
>TRBV6-1|NA|NA|TRBJ2-6
TGTGCCAGCAGTGCTGGGGCCAACGTCCTGACTTTC
CASSAGANVLTF
>TRBV6-6|TRBD1|NA|TRBJ1-2
TGTGCCAGCAGTTCCCGGGACAGGGGAATAGATGGCTACACCTTC
CASSSRDRGIDGYTF
>TRBV29-1|TRBD1|few|TRBJ2-1
TGCAGCGTTGAAACCTGGACAGGTGGCTCCTACAATGAGCAGTTCTTC
CSVETWTGGSYNEQFF
>TRBV7-3|TRBD2|few|TRBJ2-3
TGTGCCAGCAGCAATTCCGGGGCGATAGCGGGAAAAGATACGCAGTATTTT
CASSNSGAIAGKDTQYF
>TRBV7-2|TRBD2|NA|TRBJ2-1
TGTGCCAGCAGCATAGATCTAGCGGGAGGGGACAATGAGCAGTTCTTC
CASSIDLAGGDNEQFF
>TRBV20-1|TRBD2|NA|TRBJ2-5
TGCAGTGCAAGACTAGCGGGAAGGCGAGAGACCCAGTACTTC
CSARLAGRRETQYF
>TRBV7-9|NA|few|TRBJ2-1
TGTGCCAGCAGCCCGGCCTACAATGAGCAGTTCTTC
CASSPAYNEQFF
>TRBV6-5|NA|NA|TRBJ1-2
TGTGCCAGCAGTAACCCGTGGGAGGGGGGAGGCTACACCTTC
CASSNPWEGGGYTF
>TRBV15|NA|NA|TRBJ2-1
TGTGCCACCAGCACCAGGGTTGGGGATGAGCAGTTCTTC
CATSTRVGDEQFF
>TRBV6-4|TRBD1|many|TRBJ2-1
TGTGCCAGCAGTGACAGGGACAGGGGAAGCGATGAGCAGTTCTTC
CASSDRDRGSDEQFF
>TRBV5-6|NA|few|TRBJ1-2
TGTGCCAGCAGCTTCGGGGAGACAGATAACTATGGCTACACCTTC
CASSFGETDNYGYTF
>TRBV25-1|NA|NA|TRBJ2-1
TGTGCCAGCAGCCCCATGGCGGGCTCCTACAATGAGCAGTTCTTC
CASSPMAGSYNEQFF
>TRBV3-1|TRBD2|NA|TRBJ2-7
TGTGCTAGCAGCCAAGGCCTAGGCGGGAGGGCCGTCTACGAGCAGTACTTC
CASSQGLGGRAVYEQYF
>TRBV14|TRBD1|NA|TRBJ2-5
TGCGCCAGCAGCCGACTACAGGGGGAAGAGACCCAGTACTTC
CASSRLQGEETQYF
>TRBV20-1|NA|few|TRBJ2-4
TGCAGTGCTAGCGTACTCAAAGCCAAAAACATTCAGTACTTC
CSASVLKAKNIQYF
>TRBV10-2|TRBD2|NA|TRBJ2-1
TGCGCCTCATGGCGGGCTAGCGGGAGAAATGAGCAGTTCTTC
CASWRASGRNEQFF
>TRBV12-3/TRBV12-4|NA|NA|TRBJ2-3
TGTGCCAGCAGTGCCGGGGCAGATACGCAGTATTTC
CASSAGADTQYF
>TRBV7-8|NA|NA|TRBJ2-5
TGTGCCAGCAGCTTAGTGAGGGTCGCAATACAAGAGACCCAGTACTTC
CASSLVRVAIQETQYF
>TRBV7-9|NA|NA|TRBJ2-7
TGTGCCAGCAGCTTAGGAGGCTCTGGGGGATACGAGCAGTACTTC
CASSLGGSGGYEQYF
>TRBV29-1|TRBD1|NA|TRBJ2-7
TGCAGCGTGGGGAAGACAGGGGCCCTCTACGAGCAGTACTTC
CSVGKTGALYEQYF
>TRBV11-2|TRBD1|NA|TRBJ2-6
TGTGCCAGCAGCCCCCGGGACAGGGTTTTAGCTGGGGCCAACGTCCTGACTTTC
CASSPRDRVLAGANVLTF
>TRBV20-1|NA|few|TRBJ2-7
TGCAGTGCTAAAGGTCCTCTTGGTAGCTACGAGCAGTACTTC
CSAKGPLGSYEQYF
>TRBV28|NA|NA|TRBJ2-7
TGTGCCAGCAGTTTCCACGAGCAGTACTTC
CASSFHEQYF
>TRBV20-1|TRBD1|NA|TRBJ2-1
TGCAGTGCTAGAGCAACCACAGGGGGTTATAATGCGCAGTTCTTC
CSARATTGGYNAQFF
>TRBV29-1|NA|NA|TRBJ1-2
TGCAGCGTTGAGGGATTTGCCGAGGGTGGCTACACCTTC
CSVEGFAEGGYTF
>TRBV19|NA|NA|TRBJ2-7
TGTGCCAGTAGTTCGCGAGGGAGTAGGAGCTCCTACGAGCAGTACTTC
CASSSRGSRSSYEQYF
>TRBV7-3|TRBD1|few|TRBJ1-2
TGTGCCAGCAGCTTATACGGGACAGAGAACTATGGCTACACCTTC
CASSLYGTENYGYTF
>TRBV7-2|TRBD2|few|TRBJ2-7
TGTGCCAGCAGCCTAGCGGGAGTGGTGGACTACGAGCAGTACTTC
CASSLAGVVDYEQYF
>TRBV5-1|TRBD2|NA|TRBJ2-5
TGCGCCAGCAGCGCAATAGCGGGAGTTGAGACCCAGTACTTC
CASSAIAGVETQYF
>TRBV10-3|TRBD1|NA|TRBJ2-7
TGTGCCATCAGGTCGGACAGGGAATTCTACGAGCAGTACTTC
CAIRSDREFYEQYF
>TRBV11-2|NA|few|TRBJ2-3
TGTGCCAGCAGCTTAGAAGGGGGTACGCAGTATTTT
CASSLEGGTQYF
>TRBV5-1|NA|NA|TRBJ1-2
TGCGCCAGCACGGACAGAGTGAACTATGGCTACACCTTC
CASTDRVNYGYTF
>TRBV7-2|NA|few|TRBJ2-1
TGTGCCAGCAGCTTAGGTGCCGGGAGCTCCTACAATGAGCAGTTCTTC
CASSLGAGSSYNEQFF
>TRBV12-3/TRBV12-4|TRBD1|few|TRBJ2-7
TGTGCCAGCAGTCTCCGGGACAGGGTGTACTACGAGCAGTACTTC
CASSLRDRVYYEQYF
>TRBV7-9|NA|NA|TRBJ1-4
TGTGCCAGCAGCCTAGGGGGGCTACACGAAAAACTGTTTTTT
CASSLGGLHEKLFF
>TRBV28|NA|few|TRBJ1-2
TGTGCCAGCAGCCCAGGATTTAACTATGGCTACACCTTC
CASSPGFNYGYTF
>TRBV29-1|NA|few|TRBJ2-6
TGCAGCGTTGAAGAGGACTCTGGGGCCAACGTCCTGACTTTC
CSVEEDSGANVLTF
>TRBV20-1|TRBD2|NA|TRBJ2-1
TGCAGTGCTGTTACAGGACTAGCGGGAACCTACAATGAGCAGTTCTTC
CSAVTGLAGTYNEQFF